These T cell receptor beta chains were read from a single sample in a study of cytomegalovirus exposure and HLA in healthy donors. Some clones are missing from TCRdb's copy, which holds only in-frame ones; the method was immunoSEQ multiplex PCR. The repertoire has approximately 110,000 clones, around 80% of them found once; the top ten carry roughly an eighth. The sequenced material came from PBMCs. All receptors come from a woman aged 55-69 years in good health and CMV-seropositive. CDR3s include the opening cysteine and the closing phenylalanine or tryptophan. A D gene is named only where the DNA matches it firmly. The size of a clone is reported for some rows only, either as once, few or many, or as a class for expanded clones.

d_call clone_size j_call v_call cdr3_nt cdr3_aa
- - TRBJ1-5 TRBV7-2 TGTGCCAGCAGCTTAGTAGGTCGGGGTGGTGTTCGCAATCAGCCCCAGCATTTT CASSLVGRGGVRNQPQHF
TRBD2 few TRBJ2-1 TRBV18 TGTGCCAGCTCAACAAATAGCGGGTTAAGCTCCTACAATGAGCAGTTCTTC CASSTNSGLSSYNEQFF
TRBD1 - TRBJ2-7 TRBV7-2 TGTGCCAGCAGCTTAGGGACAGGATACTACGAGCAGTACTTC CASSLGTGYYEQYF
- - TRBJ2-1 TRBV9 TGTGCCAGCAGCGTATACCGGGGGGCCGGAAGGCATGAGCAGTTCTTC CASSVYRGAGRHEQFF
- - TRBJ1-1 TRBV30 TGTGCCTGGAGTGTATATTGGGGCAAGGACACTGAAGCTTTCTTT CAWSVYWGKDTEAFF
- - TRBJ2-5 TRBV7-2 TGTGCCAGCAGACAGGACAACCAAGAGACCCAGTACTTC CASRQDNQETQYF
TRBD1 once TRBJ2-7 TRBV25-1 TGTGCCAGCAGCGGCGCCGGGACAGTACCCTACGAGCAGTACTTC CASSGAGTVPYEQYF
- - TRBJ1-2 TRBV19 TGTGCCAGTACCTCCTACGGTGGGAGGATCTTAGGCTACACCTTC CASTSYGGRILGYTF
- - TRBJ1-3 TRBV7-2 TGTGCCAGCAGCTTAGCAGTCAGGTCCAGCTCTGGAAACACCATATATTTT CASSLAVRSSSGNTIYF
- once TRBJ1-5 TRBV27 TGTGCCAGCAGTTGGCGGGGTCATCAGCCCCAGCATTTT CASSWRGHQPQHF
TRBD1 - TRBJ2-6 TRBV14 TGTGCCAGCAGCCAGGGTTTGACAGGGGGCTCTGGGGCCAACGTCCTGACTTTC CASSQGLTGGSGANVLTF
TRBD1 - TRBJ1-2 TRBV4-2 TGTGCCAGCAGCCGAACCAAACAGGGGGCAGGGGGGTATGGCTACACCTTC CASSRTKQGAGGYGYTF
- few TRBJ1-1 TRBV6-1 TGTGCCAGCAGTGACAGACAGGCTGCAGCTTTCTTT CASSDRQAAAFF
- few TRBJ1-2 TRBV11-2 TGTGCCAGCAGCTTAGATGGGGGGTTAAATGGCTACACCTTC CASSLDGGLNGYTF
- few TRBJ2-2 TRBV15 TGTGCCACAAGAGGGCGATTAAACACCGGGGAGCTGTTTTTT CATRGRLNTGELFF
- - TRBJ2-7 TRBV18 TGTGCCAGCTCACCAATTTCTCCGAACACCTACGAGCAGTACTTC CASSPISPNTYEQYF
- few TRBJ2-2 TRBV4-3 TGCGCCAGCAGCCAAGGTCTATCCCGACAGGAAAGCACCGGGGAGCTGTTTTTT CASSQGLSRQESTGELFF
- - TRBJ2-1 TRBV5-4 TGTGCCAGCAGCTGGAGGGTCGGCGGAGGATTCGACAATGAGCAGTTCTTC CASSWRVGGGFDNEQFF
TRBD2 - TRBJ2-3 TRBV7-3 TGTGCCAGCAGCGTTAGCGGGGGACCTACAGGTACGCAGTATTTT CASSVSGGPTGTQYF
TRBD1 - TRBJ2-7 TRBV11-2 TGTGCCAGCACCAGAAACCCGGGACAGGGGGACGAGCAGTACTTC CASTRNPGQGDEQYF
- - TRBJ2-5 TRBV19 TGTGCCAGTAGCGACGGGGCAGGGAGGTACCAAGAGACCCAGTACTTC CASSDGAGRYQETQYF
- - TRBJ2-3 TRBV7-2 TGTGCCAGCAGCTTATCGGGCAGCCAAGGGGCAGATACGCAGTATTTT CASSLSGSQGADTQYF
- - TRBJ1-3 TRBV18 TGTGCCAGCTCCCCTTATACCGAGTCTGGAAACACCATATATTTT CASSPYTESGNTIYF
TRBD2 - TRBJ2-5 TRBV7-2 TGTGCCAGCAGCTTAGGTGCGGCGGGAGGAGGGGAGACCCAGTACTTC CASSLGAAGGGETQYF
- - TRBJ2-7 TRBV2 TGTGCCAGCAGAAGCCGGGGTCACTCCTACGAGCAGTACTTC CASRSRGHSYEQYF
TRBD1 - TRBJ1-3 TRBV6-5 TGTGCCAGCAGTTACACCGACAGGGGGTTTGGAAACACCATATATTTT CASSYTDRGFGNTIYF